This TCR beta chain appears in the sequencing data of a study of CD8 T cells in Susac syndrome. The CDR3 loop spans 15 amino acids. From germline, CDR1 is MNHEY and CDR2 SMNVEV (reference sequence). V shed 6 bases and J shed 5 bases, with 20 bases lying between them. The RNA input was roughly 0.45 to 1 ug, and it was reverse transcribed with random hexamers. One entry per CDR3 protein, called by TCRdb with MiXCR from the immunoSEQ multiplex PCR reads. Of about 250,000 distinct CDR3 sequences in the sample, 85% to 95% were seen once. The receptor comes from a human donor with multiple sclerosis. The chain combines TRBV27 with TRBJ2-7, with D possibly matching TRBD1 (7 bases). The sequenced sample was CD4+ T cells from PBMCs. The chain's CDR3 is CASRIPRQGGNEQYV. In DNA, the CDR3 is TGTGCCAGCAGAATACCTCGACAGGGAGGAAACGAGCAGTACGTC.